This T cell receptor (beta chain) was found in a study of cytomegalovirus exposure and HLA in healthy donors. The CDR3 sequence is 10 residues long. Deletions cut 3 bases from V and 9 bases from J, with 6 bases between. The germline CDR1 and CDR2 sequences are DFQATT and SNEGSKA (reference sequence). The PCR made use of 60 Vbeta and 13 Jbeta primers. Generated by immunoSEQ multiplex PCR, the TCRdb table keeps only in-frame clones and is missing some. Altogether fewer than 200,000 clones are present, 80% being singletons, with the ten largest covering roughly 1.3%. Comment on this clone: Its antigen is not known.

Findings and caveats of the study: Sequences of the TCR beta chain were said to predict the HLA-A and HLA-B alleles of most subjects accurately.

This TCR derives from a woman aged 45-65 years in good health and CMV-seronegative. The rearrangement links TRBV20-1 to TRBJ1-5; D is undetermined. Sequencing input: PBMCs. The CDR3 sequence is CSASRPPQHF. The CDR3 region has the DNA TGCAGTGCTAGTCGTCCGCCCCAGCATTTT.